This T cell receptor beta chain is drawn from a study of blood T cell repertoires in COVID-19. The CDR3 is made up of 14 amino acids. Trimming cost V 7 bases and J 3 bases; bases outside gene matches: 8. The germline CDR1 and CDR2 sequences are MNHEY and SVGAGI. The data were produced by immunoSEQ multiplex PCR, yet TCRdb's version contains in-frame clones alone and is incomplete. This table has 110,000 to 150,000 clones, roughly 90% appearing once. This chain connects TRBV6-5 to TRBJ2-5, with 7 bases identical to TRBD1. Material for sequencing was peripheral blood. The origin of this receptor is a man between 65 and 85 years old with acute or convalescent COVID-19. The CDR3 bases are TGTGCCAGCAACCGACAGGGTTGGGAAGAGACCCAGTACTTC. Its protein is CASNRQGWEETQYF.